These T cell receptor beta chains were read from a single sample in a study of monozygotic twins with inflammatory bowel disease. TCRdb derives one entry per CDR3 protein from the 5' RACE reads, leaving out DNA. The listing records 300,000 to 450,000 distinct CDR3 sequences. The sequencing sample was made of blood. The receptors originated from a human donor with ulcerative colitis or Crohn's disease, or a healthy co-twin of an affected twin (not recorded which). CDR3s include the opening cysteine and the closing phenylalanine or tryptophan.

TRBV6-2/TRBV6-3	TRBJ1-5	CASSYSAENQPQHF
TRBV19	TRBJ2-2	CASSKGLAGSNTGELFF
TRBV20-1	TRBJ2-5	CSLFGGRHQETQYF
TRBV20-1	TRBJ2-7	CSAPRLGGPGEQYF
TRBV7-2	TRBJ2-7	CASSLGSSGQFYEQYF
TRBV29-1	TRBJ2-2	CSVEDLGGANTGELFF
TRBV19	TRBJ2-7	CASSIVGQGSYEQYF
TRBV6-5	TRBJ2-4	CASSYSLGAEGIQYF
TRBV5-4	TRBJ2-7	CASSLGVAGTYTYEQYF
TRBV7-2	TRBJ2-7	CASSFSGQGGYEQYF
TRBV7-9	TRBJ1-1	CASSLVLITEAFF
TRBV27	TRBJ2-2	CASSFLWDRGTGELFF
TRBV20-1	TRBJ2-1	CSAQPNYNEQFF
TRBV5-1	TRBJ2-1	CASSLGQDGNEQFF
TRBV7-2	TRBJ2-7	CASSLDRARRFEQYF
TRBV5-1	TRBJ2-7	CASSLARPPNYEQYF
TRBV20-1	TRBJ2-3	CSARPLRGGTTDTQYF
TRBV29-1	TRBJ2-3	CSVEGAGGGTDTQYF
TRBV12-3/TRBV12-4	TRBJ1-5	CASSLVGYSNQPQHF
TRBV7-2	TRBJ2-2	CASSFQQPRTGELFF
TRBV6-2/TRBV6-3	TRBJ1-1	CASSSPGWNTEAFF
TRBV19	TRBJ1-5	CASSIDRGRPYSNQPQHF
TRBV5-1	TRBJ2-5	CASSLQLAQETQYF
TRBV12-3/TRBV12-4	TRBJ2-5	CASSLVFKETQYF
TRBV6-6	TRBJ1-4	CASSYDGREKLFF
TRBV18	TRBJ2-5	CASSPAPGQGMETQYF
TRBV4-2	TRBJ1-1	CASSQVWEGLNTEAFF
TRBV5-1	TRBJ2-3	CASSLVQRTDTQYF
TRBV2	TRBJ2-7	CASTLEDRVSYEQYF
TRBV27	TRBJ2-3	CASSLKGSPDTQYF
TRBV4-1	TRBJ1-3	CASSQDSGSSGNTIYF
TRBV21-1	TRBJ2-5	CASSKAQGRETQYF
TRBV12-3/TRBV12-4	TRBJ1-6	CASSLSIRSSYNSPLHF
TRBV12-3/TRBV12-4	TRBJ1-5	CASSSGGSVSNQPQHF
TRBV19	TRBJ1-1	CASRMGGGVTEAFF
TRBV4-1	TRBJ1-1	CASSQDFGSPGTEAFF
TRBV15	TRBJ2-6	CATSRTPTGASGANVLTF
TRBV9	TRBJ1-2	CASSVGAGTNYGYTF
TRBV29-1	TRBJ2-1	CSVGPSGGYNEQFF
TRBV20-1	TRBJ2-7	CSARDHVGRGDATYEQYF
TRBV9	TRBJ2-3	CASSMSGTSVADTQYF
TRBV4-1	TRBJ1-5	CASSLPWVNQPQHF
TRBV18	TRBJ2-5	CASSQRRQAGQETQYF
TRBV7-9	TRBJ2-3	CASTEDRVQDTQYF
TRBV7-2	TRBJ1-3	CASSLGLPSSGNTIYF
TRBV10-3	TRBJ1-6	CAISAGNSPLHF
TRBV5-1	TRBJ1-1	CASSLVGPNTEAFF
TRBV24-1	TRBJ2-1	CATSDLPGDLRWLNEQFF